Listed below are T cell receptor beta chains from one sample, sequenced in a study of OX40 agonist ivuxolimab in advanced cancers. Profiled with immunoSEQ multiplex PCR; TCRdb holds only in-frame clones, not every one. The sample contains 52,000 or so clones, 84% of which appear only once. The starting material was CD4+ or CD8+ T cells sorted from blood, obtained in a trial of the OX40 agonist ivuxolimab. Source of these receptors: an adult with an advanced solid tumor such as melanoma, head and neck, liver or kidney cancer. Both conserved end residues are part of each CDR3. D genes are given only for firm matches. Not all rows give a size; the values are once, few, many and, for expanded clones, a class.

d_gene: TRBD1; abundance: NA; j_gene: TRBJ1-2; v_gene: TRBV2; CDR3aa: CASSTGGYGYTF; CDR3nt: TGTGCCAGCAGTACAGGGGGCTATGGCTACACCTTC
d_gene: NA; abundance: NA; j_gene: TRBJ2-7; v_gene: TRBV7-9; CDR3aa: CASSATGEYEQYF; CDR3nt: TGTGCCAGCAGCGCGACAGGAGAATACGAGCAGTACTTC
d_gene: NA; abundance: NA; j_gene: TRBJ1-2; v_gene: TRBV20-1; CDR3aa: CSQGFNGYTF; CDR3nt: TGCAGTCAGGGTTTTAATGGCTACACCTTC
d_gene: NA; abundance: NA; j_gene: TRBJ1-1; v_gene: TRBV5-1; CDR3aa: CASSLSGETTEAFF; CDR3nt: TGCGCCAGCAGCTTGTCGGGAGAAACCACTGAAGCTTTCTTT
d_gene: NA; abundance: NA; j_gene: TRBJ1-1; v_gene: TRBV2; CDR3aa: CASSENRLVEAFF; CDR3nt: TGTGCCAGCAGTGAAAACCGACTAGTTGAAGCTTTCTTT
d_gene: NA; abundance: NA; j_gene: TRBJ2-7; v_gene: TRBV1; CDR3aa: CTSSQGGTGGAGPYEQYF; CDR3nt: TGCACCAGCAGCCAAGGTGGGACAGGGGGCGCGGGTCCCTACGAGCAGTACTTC
d_gene: NA; abundance: NA; j_gene: TRBJ2-5; v_gene: TRBV29-1; CDR3aa: CSVEGWQGVDETQYF; CDR3nt: TGCAGCGTTGAAGGGTGGCAGGGAGTGGATGAGACCCAGTACTTC
d_gene: NA; abundance: NA; j_gene: TRBJ1-2; v_gene: TRBV29-1; CDR3aa: CSERGQKGYTF; CDR3nt: TGCAGCGAGAGAGGACAGAAGGGCTACACCTTC
d_gene: TRBD1; abundance: NA; j_gene: TRBJ2-7; v_gene: TRBV18; CDR3aa: CASSPRQGEVGQYF; CDR3nt: TGTGCCAGCTCACCACGACAGGGGGAGGTTGGGCAGTACTTC
d_gene: NA; abundance: NA; j_gene: TRBJ2-1; v_gene: TRBV7-3; CDR3aa: CASTLQGGPYSEQFF; CDR3nt: TGTGCCAGCACCCTTCAGGGGGGTCCTTACAGTGAGCAGTTCTTC
d_gene: NA; abundance: NA; j_gene: TRBJ2-7; v_gene: TRBV5-1; CDR3aa: CASRADRLKISEQYF; CDR3nt: TGCGCCAGCAGGGCTGACAGGCTAAAAATTAGCGAGCAGTACTTC
d_gene: TRBD1; abundance: once; j_gene: TRBJ1-4; v_gene: TRBV2; CDR3aa: CASTQGAFEKLFF; CDR3nt: TGTGCCAGCACCCAGGGGGCTTTTGAAAAACTGTTTTTT
d_gene: NA; abundance: few; j_gene: TRBJ2-7; v_gene: TRBV5-4; CDR3aa: CASSFSRSYEQYF; CDR3nt: TGTGCCAGCAGCTTTAGCAGGTCCTACGAGCAGTACTTC
d_gene: NA; abundance: NA; j_gene: TRBJ1-4; v_gene: TRBV29-1; CDR3aa: CSAFNEKLFF; CDR3nt: TGCAGCGCTTTTAATGAAAAACTGTTTTTT
d_gene: NA; abundance: NA; j_gene: TRBJ2-2; v_gene: TRBV4-1; CDR3aa: CASSPPGPGRSGELFF; CDR3nt: TGCGCCAGCAGCCCTCCAGGGCCGGGGAGGTCCGGGGAGCTGTTTTTT
d_gene: NA; abundance: once; j_gene: TRBJ1-6; v_gene: TRBV2; CDR3aa: CASTARGSHNSPLHF; CDR3nt: TGTGCCAGCACCGCTAGGGGTTCCCATAATTCACCCCTCCACTTT